Listed here is a single T cell receptor beta chain. Antigen specificity is unknown. PCR was performed using 60 Vbeta and 13 Jbeta primers. Generated by immunoSEQ multiplex PCR, the TCRdb table keeps only in-frame clones and is missing some. Counted here are some 130,000 clones, roughly 77% occurring once; the ten biggest clones make up less than 5%. The sample originates from a study of cytomegalovirus exposure and HLA in healthy donors. Looking at the study overall: Findings of an earlier analysis included around 120 million unique TCR beta sequences from roughly 200 million T cells. Regarding the study as a whole: TCR beta chain V- and J-gene trimming was linked, in a later analysis, to a missense variant in DCLRE1C. As a later analysis revealed, the rate of TCR association differed by HLA locus, with DRB1 most and HLA-C fewest. A previous analysis found most TCR beta V segments productive roughly 90% or roughly 30% of the time.

This CDR3 has 14 residues. V trimming: 4 bases; J trimming: 3 bases; junction bases outside the gene matches: 7. In germline, CDR1 is GTSNPN, CDR2 SVGIG (reference sequence). This chain connects TRBV30 to TRBJ2-7, with 9 positions matching TRBD1. The sequenced sample was PBMCs. This receptor was obtained from a man aged 25 to 45 in good health. CDR3 DNA: TGTGCCTGGATCCCGGGACAGGGAGGCTACGAGCAGTACTTC. It translates to CAWIPGQGGYEQYF.